This TCR beta chain stems from a study of blood T cell repertoires in COVID-19. Study information: Some COVID-19 samples were acute and others convalescent; all came from the United States, Italy and Spain.

Original processing methods: It was from reference gene primer amplification that nucleated cell counts were estimated. Data came from immunoSEQ multiplex PCR; TCRdb stores just in-frame clones and leaves some out. V, J and clone size reflect that table, while D and trimming were determined from the DNA. The sample has some 200,000 clones, around four fifths seen once. V was trimmed by 6 bases and J by 4 bases, leaving 12 bases between them. CDR3 length equals 13 residues. Sequencing was done on a sample of peripheral blood. The chain has TRBV12-3 or TRBV12-4 and TRBJ1-2; D may be TRBD1 (6 bases). This receptor was taken from a woman between 45 and 65 years old with active or convalescent COVID-19. CDR3 DNA sequence: TGTGCCAGCAGCTTACAGGGACTCTATGGCTACACCTTC. Encoded protein: CASSLQGLYGYTF.